The 8 T cell receptor beta chains below were found in one sample sequenced in a study of blood T cell repertoires in COVID-19. TCRdb's copy holds only in-frame clones and misses some; the assay was immunoSEQ multiplex PCR. The profile covers about 170,000 clones, with around 86% appearing a single time and about 7% taken by the ten largest. The sequenced sample was peripheral blood. The receptors derive from an elderly woman in a cohort sampled during active or convalescent COVID-19.

The rearrangement uses TRBV28 and TRBJ1-5; D possibly corresponds to TRBD1 (6 bases). With 3 bases removed from V and 4 bases from J, the gap between germline ends came to 16 bases. The germline V gene has CDR1 MDHEN and CDR2 SYDVKM. The CDR3 extends over 16 amino acids. The CDR3 is CASSLSSGENNQPQHF. Written as DNA, the CDR3 is TGTGCCAGCAGTTTGTCCTCAGGGGAGAATAATCAGCCCCAGCATTTT.

This chain connects TRBV9 to TRBJ1-1; 9 bases are shared with TRBD1. The CDR3 consists of 14 residues. Germline V CDR1 and CDR2: SGDLS, YYNGEE. V trimming: 4 bases; J trimming: 4 bases; junction bases outside the gene matches: 5. The DNA for the CDR3 is TGTGCCAGCAGCCCGTGGGACAGGGCCACTGAAGCTTTCTTT. This encodes CASSPWDRATEAFF.

The gene calls are TRBV18 and TRBJ1-2; 9 bases are a match to TRBD1. The germline CDR1 and CDR2 sequences are KGHSH and LQKENI. V trimming: 2 bases; J trimming: 5 bases; junction bases outside the gene matches: 18. The CDR3 is 19 amino acids. DNA for the CDR3: TGTGCCAGCTCACCAGTAAATCAAGCGATTACAGGGGGCGTGTATGGCTACACCTTC. It translates to CASSPVNQAITGGVYGYTF.

The V gene is TRBV5-1, the J gene TRBJ1-4; the match to TRBD1 covers 10 bases. CDR1 is SGHRS and CDR2 is YFSETQ in the germline V gene. The CDR3 runs to 14 residues. With 0 bases clipped from V and 11 bases from J, the junction kept 4 bases outside the gene matches. In nucleotides, the CDR3 is TGCGCCAGCAGCTTGGGACAGGGGGCCGATAAACTGTTTTTT. It translates to CASSLGQGADKLFF.

This chain links TRBV3-1 (or the pseudogene TRBV3-2) with TRBJ1-4; no reliable D call. Germline V gene lookup returns CDR1 LGHDT and CDR2 YNNKEL (reference sequence). Trimming cost V 2 bases and J 8 bases, with 15 bases left between them. The CDR3 runs 15 residues. As DNA, the CDR3 is TGTGCCAGCAGCCAATTTTCCCAGCCAGGAGAAAAACTGTTTTTT. It yields the protein CASSQFSQPGEKLFF.

This chain uses TRBV9 with TRBJ2-3; 11 bases fit TRBD2. This CDR3 region has 17 residues. The ends lost 0 bases at V and 4 bases at J; junction bases unmatched: 7. The V gene's germline CDR1 is SGDLS and CDR2 YYNGEE. Here the CDR3 reads CASSVGLAGGISDTQYF. The CDR3 nucleotides are TGTGCCAGCAGCGTAGGTCTAGCGGGGGGAATATCAGATACGCAGTATTTT.

The gene calls are TRBV12-3 or TRBV12-4 and TRBJ2-7; TRBD1 agrees at 7 bases. The CDR3 loop spans 12 amino acids. Trimming removed 5 bases from V and 6 bases from J; junction bases left unmatched: 4. This CDR3 reads CASSLSGGEQYF. DNA for the CDR3: TGTGCCAGCAGTCTATCAGGGGGCGAGCAGTACTTC.

The chain employs TRBV10-2 and TRBJ1-5; the match to TRBD1 covers 8 bases. The CDR3 contains 15 residues. Germline V CDR1 and CDR2: WSHSY, SAAADI. The trim removed 6 bases at V and 6 bases at J, leaving 10 bases unmatched. In DNA, the CDR3 is TGCGCCAGCAGATCGGACAGGGCATCGTTTCAGCCCCAGCATTTT. This codes for CASRSDRASFQPQHF.